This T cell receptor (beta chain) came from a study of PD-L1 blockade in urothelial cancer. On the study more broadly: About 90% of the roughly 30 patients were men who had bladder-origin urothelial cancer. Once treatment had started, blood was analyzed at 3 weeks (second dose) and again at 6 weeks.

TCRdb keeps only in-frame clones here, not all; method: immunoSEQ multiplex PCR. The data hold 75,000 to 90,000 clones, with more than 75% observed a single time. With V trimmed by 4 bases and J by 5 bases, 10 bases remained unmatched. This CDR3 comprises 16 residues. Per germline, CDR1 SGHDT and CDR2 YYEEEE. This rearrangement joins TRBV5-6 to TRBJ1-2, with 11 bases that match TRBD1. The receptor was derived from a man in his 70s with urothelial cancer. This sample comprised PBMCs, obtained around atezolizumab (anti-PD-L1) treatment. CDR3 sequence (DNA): TGTGCCAGCAGCGGGCGCGGGACAGGGGGTCGATATGGCTACACCTTC. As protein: CASSGRGTGGRYGYTF.